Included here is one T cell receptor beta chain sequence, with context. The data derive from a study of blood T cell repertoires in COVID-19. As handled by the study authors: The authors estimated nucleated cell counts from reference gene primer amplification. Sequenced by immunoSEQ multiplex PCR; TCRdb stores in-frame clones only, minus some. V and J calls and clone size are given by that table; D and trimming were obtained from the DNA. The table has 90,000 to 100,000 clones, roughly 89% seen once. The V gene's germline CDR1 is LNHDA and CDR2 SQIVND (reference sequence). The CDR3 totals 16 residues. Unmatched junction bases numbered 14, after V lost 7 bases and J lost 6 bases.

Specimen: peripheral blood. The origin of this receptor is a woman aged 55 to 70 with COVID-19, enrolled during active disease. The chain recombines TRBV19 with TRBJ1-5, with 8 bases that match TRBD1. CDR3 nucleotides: TGTGCCAGTACCCCCCTGTCCCAGGGGGCGTTTCAGCCCCAGCATTTT. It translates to CASTPLSQGAFQPQHF.